This is a list of T cell receptor beta chains from one sample in a study of T cells after yellow fever vaccination. TCRdb itself ran the 5' RACE reads through MiXCR, one entry per CDR3 protein. The sample carries about 370,000 distinct CDR3 sequences, 11% recorded once. The source material was PBMCs, sampled on the day of the first yellow fever vaccination. The receptors were sampled from a man between 18 and 35 years old who received the YFV17D yellow fever vaccine. Both conserved end residues are part of each CDR3. A D gene is named only where the DNA matches it firmly. Not every row has a clone size; where given, it reads once, few, many or a size class.

clone size: few
D gene: .
V gene: TRBV4-3
CDR3 length: 16
J gene: TRBJ2-2
CDR3 DNA: TGCGCCAGCAGCTGGGGGCAAAGGGCGAACACCGGGGAGCTGTTTTTT
CDR3 protein: CASSWGQRANTGELFF

clone size: few
D gene: .
V gene: TRBV6-2/TRBV6-3
CDR3 length: 17
J gene: TRBJ1-6
CDR3 DNA: TGTGCCAGCAGTTACGGAATACCGGGCTCCTATCAGTCACCCCTCCACTTT
CDR3 protein: CASSYGIPGSYQSPLHF

clone size: many
D gene: .
V gene: TRBV20-1
CDR3 length: 14
J gene: TRBJ1-6
CDR3 DNA: TGCAGTGCTCTCCACGGGGGGTATAATTCACCCCTCCACTTT
CDR3 protein: CSALHGGYNSPLHF

clone size: once
D gene: .
V gene: TRBV24-1
CDR3 length: 14
J gene: TRBJ2-2
CDR3 DNA: TGTGCCACCAGTGATAGACAGGTCCCCGGGGAGCTGTTTTTT
CDR3 protein: CATSDRQVPGELFF

clone size: few
D gene: TRBD2
V gene: TRBV6-1
CDR3 length: 14
J gene: TRBJ2-7
CDR3 DNA: TGTGCCAGCAAGTACGGGACTAGCGGGGGGAAGCAGTACTTC
CDR3 protein: CASKYGTSGGKQYF

clone size: few
D gene: TRBD2
V gene: TRBV12-3/TRBV12-4
CDR3 length: 21
J gene: TRBJ2-1
CDR3 DNA: TGTGCCAGCAGTTTGTATGTCCGGGGACTAGCGGGGGGCACCCAATACAATGAGCAGTTCTTC
CDR3 protein: CASSLYVRGLAGGTQYNEQFF

clone size: .
D gene: .
V gene: TRBV7-2
CDR3 length: 15
J gene: TRBJ1-3
CDR3 DNA: TGTGCCAGCAGCTTATGGGGGGCGGGCGGAAACACCATATATTTT
CDR3 protein: CASSLWGAGGNTIYF

clone size: .
D gene: TRBD1
V gene: TRBV7-9
CDR3 length: 17
J gene: TRBJ2-3
CDR3 DNA: TGTGCCAGCAGCATCCTTGCCGGGACAGGGTTGGCAGATACGCAGTATTTT
CDR3 protein: CASSILAGTGLADTQYF

clone size: .
D gene: .
V gene: TRBV15
CDR3 length: 17
J gene: TRBJ2-2
CDR3 DNA: TGTGCCACCAGCAGTATGACCCAACACCACGACACCGGGGAGCTGTTTTTT
CDR3 protein: CATSSMTQHHDTGELFF

clone size: few
D gene: .
V gene: TRBV5-1
CDR3 length: 15
J gene: TRBJ2-5
CDR3 DNA: TGCGCCAGCAGCTTGGTGGGCGGGGGCGGTGAGACCCAGTACTTC
CDR3 protein: CASSLVGGGGETQYF

clone size: .
D gene: .
V gene: TRBV20-1
CDR3 length: 13
J gene: TRBJ1-2
CDR3 DNA: TGCAGTGCTAGAGTTCGGTTAACGAGTGGCTACACCTTC
CDR3 protein: CSARVRLTSGYTF

clone size: few
D gene: .
V gene: TRBV5-5
CDR3 length: 15
J gene: TRBJ2-5
CDR3 DNA: TGTGCCAGCAGCTTGGAGGGCAGGGGCGGAGAGACCCAGTACTTC
CDR3 protein: CASSLEGRGGETQYF

clone size: .
D gene: .
V gene: TRBV18
CDR3 length: 14
J gene: TRBJ1-5
CDR3 DNA: TGTGCCAGCTCACCATTGGCGCGAGAACAGCCCCAGCATTTT
CDR3 protein: CASSPLAREQPQHF

clone size: few
D gene: TRBD1
V gene: TRBV6-5
CDR3 length: 17
J gene: TRBJ1-2
CDR3 DNA: TGTGCCAGCAGTTACTCAGGACAGGCGCAGGGCCTCTATGGCTACACCTTC
CDR3 protein: CASSYSGQAQGLYGYTF

clone size: few
D gene: .
V gene: TRBV9
CDR3 length: 16
J gene: TRBJ1-1
CDR3 DNA: TGTGCCAGCAGCGTATCGGGGGGTAGGGGGTCCACTGAAGCTTTCTTT
CDR3 protein: CASSVSGGRGSTEAFF

clone size: .
D gene: .
V gene: TRBV28
CDR3 length: 16
J gene: TRBJ1-2
CDR3 DNA: TGTGCCAGCAGTTTACATCACCGGGACTCGGTGGGTGGCTACACCTTC
CDR3 protein: CASSLHHRDSVGGYTF

clone size: .
D gene: .
V gene: TRBV5-1
CDR3 length: 16
J gene: TRBJ1-2
CDR3 DNA: TGCGCCAGCAGCTCCCCTCTCCTCCCGGGCGGCTATGGCTACACCTTC
CDR3 protein: CASSSPLLPGGYGYTF

clone size: few
D gene: .
V gene: TRBV3-1
CDR3 length: 14
J gene: TRBJ1-1
CDR3 DNA: TGTGCCAGCAGCCAAGTCCAGGGTTCCACTGAAGCTTTCTTT
CDR3 protein: CASSQVQGSTEAFF

clone size: few
D gene: .
V gene: TRBV3-1
CDR3 length: 15
J gene: TRBJ2-3
CDR3 DNA: TGTGCCAGCAGCCAAGATGTTAGCCTATGGGATACGCAGTATTTT
CDR3 protein: CASSQDVSLWDTQYF

clone size: few
D gene: .
V gene: TRBV27
CDR3 length: 14
J gene: TRBJ1-6
CDR3 DNA: TGTGCCAGCAGGCCCACCCAGATTCGTTCACCCCTCCACTTT
CDR3 protein: CASRPTQIRSPLHF